Each of the 23 T cell receptor beta chains below was sequenced from the same sample in a study of CD8 T cells in Susac syndrome. RNA was extracted with the RNeasy kit, and a quantity of roughly 0.5 to 1 ug was reverse transcribed using random hexamers. TCRdb re-called the immunoSEQ multiplex PCR reads through MiXCR, storing one row per CDR3 protein. This table has about 280,000 distinct CDR3 sequences, roughly 84% appearing once. Sequenced input: CD8+ T cells from PBMCs. All receptors come from a human donor with multiple sclerosis.

This chain joins TRBV25-1 and TRBJ2-4, with TRBD1 matching 7 bases. The germline gives CDR1 MGHDK, CDR2 SYGVNS. This CDR3 region has 17 residues. The V and J ends lost 8 bases and 8 bases, in that order; junction bases with no gene match: 21. This CDR3 is CASSAPVLNRGWYIQYF. Written as DNA, the CDR3 is TGTGCCAGCTCTGCCCCCGTGCTGAACAGGGGTTGGTACATTCAGTACTTC.

The chain is built from TRBV10-3 and TRBJ2-1, with 7 bases identical to TRBD1. The CDR3 consists of 13 residues. The V gene end was trimmed by 11 bases and the J gene end by 5 bases; junction bases not matched to a gene: 9. Germline CDR1 ENHRY, CDR2 SYGVKD. CDR3 sequence: CASEEGTDNEQFF. The CDR3 DNA reads TGTGCCTCCGAGGAAGGGACAGACAATGAGCAGTTCTTC.

This rearrangement joins TRBV7-9 to TRBJ2-1; maybe TRBD2 (7 bases). The germline V and J ends were trimmed by 6 bases and 7 bases, with 22 bases remaining between them. The germline gives CDR1 SEHNR, CDR2 FQNEAQ (reference sequence). The CDR3 is 16 amino acids. The CDR3 bases are TGTGCCAGCAGGATGGGAGGGGGAGGGCCGGGTAATGAGCAGTTCTTC. Translation gives CASRMGGGGPGNEQFF.

The chain carries TRBV20-1 and TRBJ2-1, with TRBD2 identical over 10 bases. The germline V gene encodes CDR1 DFQATT and CDR2 SNEGSKA (reference sequence). The CDR3 spans 18 residues. V dropped 5 bases and J dropped 8; count of bases not matched to a gene: 21. DNA for the CDR3: TGCAGTGCTGATCCCCCCTCCTATGAGCGGGAGGGCCGCGATGAGCAGTTCTTC. Translated, it gives CSADPPSYEREGRDEQFF.

The V call is TRBV7-9, the J call TRBJ2-7; no clear D. CDR1 is SEHNR and CDR2 is FQNEAQ in the germline V gene (reference sequence). V lost 1 base to trimming and J lost 3 bases, with 10 bases between them. The CDR3 is made up of 14 amino acids. The chain's CDR3 is CASSLGSGVYEQYF. CDR3 nucleotides: TGTGCCAGCAGCTTAGGGTCCGGAGTCTACGAGCAGTACTTC.

This sequence joins TRBV7-8 and TRBJ2-7; D not resolved. This CDR3 comprises 12 residues. The V gene's germline CDR1 is SGHVS and CDR2 FQNEAQ. Trimming took off 4 bases at V and 7 bases at J, with 11 bases between the two ends. This CDR3 is CASSSYAPEQYF. In DNA, the CDR3 is TGTGCCAGCAGCTCCTACGCCCCGGAGCAGTACTTC. Complete variable domain (other parts from reference TRBV7-8 and TRBJ2-7): GAGVSQSPRYKVAKRGQDVALRCDPISGHVSLFWYQQALGQGPEFLTYFQNEAQLDKSGLPSDRFFAERPEGSVSTLKIQRTQQEDSAVYLCASSSYAPEQYFGPGTRLTVT.

The V and J genes are TRBV14 and TRBJ1-1; D is undetermined. V was pared by 1 base and J by 1 base, with 7 bases between. Looked up from germline, CDR1 is SGHDN and CDR2 is FVKESK. This CDR3 region has 14 residues. The CDR3 sequence is CASSQVSKNTEAFF. The CDR3 nucleotides read TGTGCCAGCAGCCAAGTGAGCAAGAACACTGAAGCTTTCTTT.

This clonotype was seen a single time. V is TRBV2 and J is TRBJ2-7; D remains ambiguous. This CDR3 contains 10 residues. In germline, CDR1 is SNHLY, CDR2 FYNNEI. V was clipped by 4 bases and J by 4 bases, with 2 bases between them. CDR3 sequence reads: CASSVYEQYF. CDR3 nucleotides: TGTGCCAGCAGTGTTTACGAGCAGTACTTC.

The chain carries TRBV2 and TRBJ2-1, with unresolved D. The V and J ends lost 6 bases and 0 bases respectively, with 12 bases between them. CDR1 and CDR2 (germline): SNHLY, FYNNEI. The CDR3 sequence is 15 residues long. In DNA form, the CDR3 reads TGTGCCAGCAGGGATTCTAGTAGCTCCTACAATGAGCAGTTCTTC. It translates to CASRDSSSSYNEQFF.

This clonotype showed up just a few times. In DNA form, the CDR3 reads TGTGCCAGCAGCTCCTTGAGGCCCTCCTACGAGCAGTACTTC. Its translation is CASSSLRPSYEQYF. The rearrangement uses TRBV7-9 and TRBJ2-7, with D unclear. Germline CDR1 and CDR2: SEHNR and FQNEAQ (reference sequence). The CDR3 extends over 14 amino acids. V was pared by 4 bases and J by 0 bases, with 10 bases between.

This clonotype is a singleton in its sample. The chain employs TRBV10-2 and TRBJ1-2, with D unclear. This CDR3 region has 14 residues. Germline CDR1 reads WSHSY; CDR2 reads SAAADI. The germline V and J ends were trimmed by 3 bases and 4 bases, with 12 bases remaining between them. CDR3 nucleotides: TGCGCCAGCAGTGAAGAAGAAGGGAGCTATGGCTACACCTTC. As protein: CASSEEEGSYGYTF.

The chain combines TRBV10-3 with TRBJ2-2; TRBD2 matches at 10 bases. V gave up 6 bases and J gave up 0 bases; unmatched junction bases: 4. The CDR3 sequence is 16 residues long. Germline-derived CDR1 and CDR2 are ENHRY and SYGVKD. The CDR3 DNA is TGTGCCATCAGGATAGCGGGAGGCCCGAACACCGGGGAGCTGTTTTTT. This encodes CAIRIAGGPNTGELFF.

CDR3 sequence reads: CASSRSPTGYNEQFF. The CDR3 DNA reads as TGTGCCAGTAGTCGCTCGCCGACAGGCTACAATGAGCAGTTCTTC. This chain uses TRBV19 with TRBJ2-1, with D possibly matching TRBD1 (6 bases). The V end lost 5 bases, the J end lost 3 bases, and 14 bases lay between the germline ends. The germline gives CDR1 LNHDA, CDR2 SQIVND (reference sequence). The CDR3 loop spans 15 amino acids. The full variable domain, with the rest looked up from reference TRBV19 and TRBJ2-1, is DGGITQSPKYLFRKEGQNVTLSCEQNLNHDAMYWYRQDPGQGLRLIYYSQIVNDFQKGDIAEGYSVSREKKESFPLTVTSAQKNPTAFYLCASSRSPTGYNEQFFGPGTRLTVL.

The chain recombines TRBV27 with TRBJ2-3; possible D gene TRBD1, 7 bases. In germline, CDR1 is MNHEY, CDR2 SMNVEV (reference sequence). The CDR3 loop spans 15 amino acids. The V gene lost 0 bases and the J gene lost 4 bases, with 11 bases spanning the gap. The CDR3 reads CASSLSSRGADTQYF. CDR3 DNA sequence: TGTGCCAGCAGTTTATCCAGCAGGGGGGCAGATACGCAGTATTTT.

The gene calls are TRBV7-2 and TRBJ2-7; D ambiguous. CDR1 is SGHTA, CDR2 FQGNSA, per germline. Trimming removed 2 bases from V and 5 bases from J, with 4 bases in between. CDR3 size: 11 residues. CDR3 sequence reads: CASSLSHEQYF. CDR3 nucleotides: TGTGCCAGCAGCTTAAGCCACGAGCAGTACTTC. The entire variable domain, with the rest obtained from reference TRBV7-2 and TRBJ2-7, is as follows: GAGVSQSPSNKVTEKGKDVELRCDPISGHTALYWYRQSLGQGLEFLIYFQGNSAPDKSGLPSDRFSAERTGGSVSTLTIQRTQQEDSAVYLCASSLSHEQYFGPGTRLTVT.

The rearrangement joins TRBV7-9 to TRBJ2-5; D remains ambiguous. The CDR3 consists of 15 residues. Germline V CDR1 and CDR2: SEHNR, FQNEAQ (reference sequence). The ends were cut back, 5 bases at V and 3 bases at J, with 16 bases in the middle. The CDR3 DNA is TGTGCCAGCAGCCTATCAGAGTATTCGGAAGAGACCCAGTACTTC. It translates to CASSLSEYSEETQYF.

A single count supports this clonotype. The chain couples TRBV24-1 to TRBJ2-2; D is uncertain. Germline CDR1 reads KGHDR; CDR2 reads SFDVKD. The CDR3 is 14 amino acids. V lost 0 bases and J 4 bases, leaving 5 bases between the germline ends. The CDR3 loop is CATSDLLGTGELFF. The CDR3 bases are TGTGCCACCAGTGATTTGCTTGGCACCGGGGAGCTGTTTTTT.

This clonotype showed up just a few times. The gene calls are TRBV5-1 and TRBJ2-7, with 8 positions matching TRBD2. Per germline, CDR1 SGHRS and CDR2 YFSETQ. Unmatched junction bases numbered 7, after V lost 5 bases and J lost 3 bases. The CDR3 is 14 residues long. CDR3 in DNA: TGCGCCAGCAGAATGCGGGGGGCTAACTACGAGCAGTACTTC. This encodes CASRMRGANYEQYF.

The gene calls are TRBV13 and TRBJ1-1; 8 bases fit TRBD1. Germline trimming cut 3 bases from V and 10 bases from J; bases unmatched to any gene: 10. The CDR3 is made up of 14 amino acids. CDR1 and CDR2 (germline): PRHDT, FYEKMQ (reference sequence). The CDR3 protein is CASSFTGTGGVAFF. The CDR3 region has the DNA TGTGCCAGCAGCTTTACAGGGACAGGAGGGGTAGCTTTCTTT.

The chain employs TRBV6-1 and TRBJ2-1, with TRBD2 identical over 9 bases. The CDR3 length is 18 residues. Germline CDR1 reads MNHNS; CDR2 reads SASEGT. V shed 6 bases, J shed 6 bases, and the junction held 18 bases outside the gene matches. The CDR3 region has the DNA TGTGCCAGCAGACCTCGATTGGCGGGAGGGCCGAGGACCAATGAGCAGTTCTTC. Protein sequence: CASRPRLAGGPRTNEQFF.

This clonotype was seen a single time. This chain links TRBV7-9 with TRBJ2-2, with a weak D call TRBD1 (6 bases). V gave up 5 bases and J gave up 1 base, with 11 bases separating them. CDR3 length equals 15 residues. Per germline, CDR1 SEHNR and CDR2 FQNEAQ (reference sequence). CDR3 bases: TGTGCCAGCAGCCCCGCACAGGGGAACACCGGGGAGCTGTTTTTT. Translating gives CASSPAQGNTGELFF. The full variable domain, with the rest looked up from reference TRBV7-9 and TRBJ2-2, is DTGVSQNPRHKITKRGQNVTFRCDPISEHNRLYWYRQTLGQGPEFLTYFQNEAQLEKSRLLSDRFSAERPKGSFSTLEIQRTEQGDSAMYLCASSPAQGNTGELFFGEGSRLTVL.

This clonotype was seen only a few times. This chain uses TRBV27 with TRBJ1-2; D uncertain. The CDR3 contains 13 residues. Germline V gene lookup returns CDR1 MNHEY and CDR2 SMNVEV (reference sequence). The ends were cut back, 2 bases at V and 5 bases at J, with 9 bases in the middle. CDR3 coding DNA: TGTGCCAGCAGTTTACGGTCGGGGTATGGCTACACCTTC. It is translated as CASSLRSGYGYTF.

V usage is TRBV28 and J usage is TRBJ2-3; 12 bases fit TRBD2. Germline CDR1 is MDHEN and CDR2 is SYDVKM. This CDR3 has 17 residues. V shed 5 bases and J 2 bases; nucleotides not matched to a gene: 8. In DNA form, the CDR3 reads TGTGCCAGCAGTCGATTGGGACTAGCGGGCCCCACAGATACGCAGTATTTT. Protein: CASSRLGLAGPTDTQYF.